Listed below are T cell receptor beta chains from one sample, sequenced in a study of blood T cell repertoires in COVID-19. Repertoires were generated with immunoSEQ multiplex PCR, while TCRdb's copy carries only in-frame clones and drops some. Of some 300,000 clones in the sample, 90% are singletons; the top ten hold under 1.1%. Sequencing was carried out using peripheral blood. The receptors stem from a middle-aged woman with COVID-19, enrolled during active disease. The CDR3 runs from the conserved cysteine through the conserved F or W. The D gene is left open where the match is weak.

>TRBD1|TRBV5-4|TRBJ1-1
CASSHAGGFPETEAFF
TGTGCCAGCAGCCATGCAGGGGGGTTCCCCGAGACTGAAGCTTTCTTT
>TRBD1|TRBV5-4|TRBJ2-1
CASGRGDRDNNEQFF
TGTGCCAGCGGAAGAGGAGACAGGGATAACAATGAGCAGTTCTTC
>TRBD1|TRBV5-1|TRBJ1-5
CASSLDRGSQPQHF
TGCGCCAGCAGCTTGGACAGGGGGAGCCAGCCCCAGCATTTT
>TRBD1|TRBV19|TRBJ2-1
CASSPYRGRIGNEQFF
TGTGCCAGTAGTCCTTACAGGGGGCGTATCGGGAATGAGCAGTTCTTC
>-|TRBV28|TRBJ2-5
CASSFGERVRETQYF
TGTGCCAGCAGTTTCGGAGAGAGGGTGAGAGAGACCCAGTACTTC
>TRBD1|TRBV6-5|TRBJ1-1
CASSYGGQGPEAFF
TGTGCCAGCAGTTACGGGGGACAGGGACCTGAAGCTTTCTTT
>-|TRBV5-4|TRBJ2-7
CASSLESRADYEQYF
TGTGCCAGCAGCTTGGAGAGCAGGGCTGATTACGAGCAGTACTTC
>TRBD2|TRBV5-1|TRBJ2-1
CASSSLGRGGYNEQFF
TGCGCCAGCAGCTCCCTTGGGCGGGGGGGGTACAATGAGCAGTTCTTC
>-|TRBV28|TRBJ2-7
CASSFLGIDEQYF
TGTGCCAGCAGTTTTCTAGGTATCGACGAGCAGTACTTC
>-|TRBV9|TRBJ1-2
CASSVDSNYGYTF
TGTGCCAGCAGCGTAGACTCTAACTATGGCTACACCTTC
>TRBD2|TRBV4-1|TRBJ2-7
CASSQESGGRAMGEQYF
TGCGCCAGCAGCCAAGAGTCGGGCGGGAGGGCAATGGGGGAGCAGTACTTC
>TRBD1|TRBV6-5|TRBJ1-6
CASRGTGPNSPLHF
TGTGCCAGCAGGGGGACAGGTCCCAATTCACCCCTCCACTTT
>-|TRBV19|TRBJ2-1
CASSMFLTSNNEQFF
TGTGCCAGTAGTATGTTCCTCACTAGTAACAATGAGCAGTTCTTC
>-|TRBV5-8|TRBJ2-7
CASSPRMGKEGSYEQYF
TGTGCCAGCAGCCCCCGTATGGGCAAGGAAGGGAGCTACGAGCAGTACTTC
>TRBD1|TRBV7-2|TRBJ1-5
CASSTPTKSGTGSYQPQHF
TGTGCCAGCAGTACACCTACGAAATCCGGGACAGGGAGTTACCAGCCCCAGCATTTT
>-|TRBV7-8|TRBJ1-5
CASSLIPRGSQPQHF
TGTGCCAGCAGCCTTATTCCCAGGGGATCTCAGCCCCAGCATTTT